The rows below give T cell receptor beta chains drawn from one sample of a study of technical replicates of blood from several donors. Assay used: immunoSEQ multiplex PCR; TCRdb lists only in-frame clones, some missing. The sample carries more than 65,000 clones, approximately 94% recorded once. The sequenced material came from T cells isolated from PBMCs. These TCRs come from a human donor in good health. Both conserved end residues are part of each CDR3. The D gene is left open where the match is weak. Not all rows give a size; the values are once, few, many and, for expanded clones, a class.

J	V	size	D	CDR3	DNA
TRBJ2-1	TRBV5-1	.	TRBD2	CASSLAALAGARRGYNEQFF	TGCGCCAGCAGCTTGGCTGCGCTAGCGGGGGCCCGTCGTGGTTACAATGAGCAGTTCTTC
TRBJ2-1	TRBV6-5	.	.	CASSYSEGPPRNEQFF	TGTGCCAGCAGTTACTCGGAGGGGCCACCCCGCAATGAGCAGTTCTTC
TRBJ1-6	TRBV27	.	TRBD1	CASSLRQGNSPLHF	TGTGCCAGCAGTTTAAGACAGGGGAATTCACCCCTCCACTTT
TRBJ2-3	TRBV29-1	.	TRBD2	CSVDLAGGPMADTQYF	TGCAGCGTTGATCTAGCGGGAGGGCCTATGGCAGATACGCAGTATTTT
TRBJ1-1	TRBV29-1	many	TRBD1	CSVEQGLNTEAFF	TGCAGCGTGGAACAGGGGTTGAACACTGAAGCTTTCTTT
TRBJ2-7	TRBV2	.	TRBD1	CASTWTGGDYEQYF	TGTGCCAGCACCTGGACAGGGGGCGATTACGAGCAGTACTTC
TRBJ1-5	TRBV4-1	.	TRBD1	CASSQTGTVDQPQHF	TGCGCCAGCAGCCAAACCGGGACAGTAGATCAGCCCCAGCATTTT
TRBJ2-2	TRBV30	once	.	CAWSREFSGELFF	TGTGCCTGGAGCCGGGAGTTTAGCGGGGAGCTGTTTTTT
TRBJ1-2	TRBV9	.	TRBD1	CASSPREGQGAIGYTF	TGTGCCAGCAGCCCCCGAGAGGGGCAGGGGGCGATTGGCTACACCTTC
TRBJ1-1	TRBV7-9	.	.	CASSSGRTGAFF	TGTGCCAGCAGCTCCGGGAGAACGGGGGCTTTCTTT
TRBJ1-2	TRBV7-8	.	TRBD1	CASSRRGPDYGYTF	TGTGCCAGCAGCAGAAGGGGGCCGGACTATGGCTACACCTTC
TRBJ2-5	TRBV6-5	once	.	CASSYSSSERSTQYF	TGTGCCAGCAGTTACTCGAGTTCAGAAAGGAGCACCCAGTACTTC
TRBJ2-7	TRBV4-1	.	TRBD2	CASSQKPAGGTSGRAYTYEQYF	TGCGCCAGCAGCCAAAAACCGGCAGGCGGGACTAGCGGGAGGGCCTATACTTACGAGCAGTACTTC
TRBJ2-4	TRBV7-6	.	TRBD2	CASSPSGNIQYF	TGTGCCAGCAGCCCTAGCGGAAACATTCAGTACTTC